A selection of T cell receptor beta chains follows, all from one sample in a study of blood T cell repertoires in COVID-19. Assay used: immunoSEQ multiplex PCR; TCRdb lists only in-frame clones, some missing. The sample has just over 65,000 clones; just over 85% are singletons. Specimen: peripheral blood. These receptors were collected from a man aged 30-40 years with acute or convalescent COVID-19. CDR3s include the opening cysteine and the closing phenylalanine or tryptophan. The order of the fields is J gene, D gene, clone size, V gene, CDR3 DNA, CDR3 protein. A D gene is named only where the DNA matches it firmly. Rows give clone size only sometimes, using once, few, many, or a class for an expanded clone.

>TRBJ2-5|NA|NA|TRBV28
TGTGCCAGCAGTTTAAGCGCGGGAAGCACCCAGTACTTC
CASSLSAGSTQYF
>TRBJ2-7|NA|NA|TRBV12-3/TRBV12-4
TGTGCCAGCAGTTCAACTAGCAGCTACGAGCAGTACTTC
CASSSTSSYEQYF
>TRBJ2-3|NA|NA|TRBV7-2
TGTGCCAGCAGCCGCCTACTAGCAGCCAACACAGATACGCAGTATTTT
CASSRLLAANTDTQYF
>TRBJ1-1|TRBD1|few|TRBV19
TGTGCCAGTAGTTCCAGGGGGCTGTCTGAAGCTTTCTTT
CASSSRGLSEAFF
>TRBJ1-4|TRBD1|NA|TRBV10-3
TGTGCCATTGGGACAGAATCAACTAATGAAAAACTGTTTTTT
CAIGTESTNEKLFF
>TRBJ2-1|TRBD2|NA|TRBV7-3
TGTGCCAGCAGCAGGCTAGCGGGAGCTGTCTATGAGCAGTTCTTC
CASSRLAGAVYEQFF
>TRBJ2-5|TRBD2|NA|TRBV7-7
TGTGCCAGCAGCTTAGGGAGCGGGAGGGCCCGAGAGACCCAGTACTTC
CASSLGSGRARETQYF
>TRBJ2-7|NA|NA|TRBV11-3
TGTGCCAGCAGCTTAGGTCCGACTGAGTCTGGCTACGAGCAGTACTTC
CASSLGPTESGYEQYF
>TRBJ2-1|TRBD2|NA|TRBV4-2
TGTGCCAGCAGCCATGGGGTAGCGGGAGGGAATGAGCAGTTCTTC
CASSHGVAGGNEQFF
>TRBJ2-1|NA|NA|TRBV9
TGTGCCAGCAGCACCGACAGGATGGATGAGCAGTTCTTC
CASSTDRMDEQFF
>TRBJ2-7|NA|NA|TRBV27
TGTGCCAGCAGTTCCTCTTTTTCGGGAACAGTCTACGAGCAGTACTTC
CASSSSFSGTVYEQYF
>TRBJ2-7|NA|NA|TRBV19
TGTGCCAGTAGTATTGCGACTTCCTACGAGCAGTACTTC
CASSIATSYEQYF
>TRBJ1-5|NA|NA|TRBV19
TGTGCCAGTAACTCTGGAGCGTCTTATCAGCCCCAGCATTTT
CASNSGASYQPQHF
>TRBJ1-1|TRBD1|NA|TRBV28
TGTGCCAGCAGTCGGGGGACAGCGCCTGAGAGTGAAGCTTTCTTT
CASSRGTAPESEAFF
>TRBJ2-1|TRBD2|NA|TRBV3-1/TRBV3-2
TGTGCCAGCAGTGGGACTAGCGGGAATAATGAGCAGTTCTTC
CASSGTSGNNEQFF
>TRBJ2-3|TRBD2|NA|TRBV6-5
TGTGCCAGCAGTTACTCTCGCCCTAGCGGAGATACGCAGTATTTT
CASSYSRPSGDTQYF
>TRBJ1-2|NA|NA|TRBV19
TGTGCCAGTAGTTCCGGACTGTATGGCTACACCTTC
CASSSGLYGYTF
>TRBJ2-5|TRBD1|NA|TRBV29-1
TGCAGCGTAAGACAGGGTGGGGAGACCCAGTACTTC
CSVRQGGETQYF
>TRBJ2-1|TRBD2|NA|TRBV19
TGTGCCAGTAAGGAAGGCGGGAGCTCCTACAATGAGCAGTTCTTC
CASKEGGSSYNEQFF
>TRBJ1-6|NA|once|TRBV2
TGTGCCAGCAGCGCCCAGTCAGGGATTAGGAATTCACCCCTCCACTTT
CASSAQSGIRNSPLHF
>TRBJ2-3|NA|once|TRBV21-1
TGTGCCAGCAGCAACCAGCTAGCATACAATAGCACAGATACGCAGTATTTT
CASSNQLAYNSTDTQYF
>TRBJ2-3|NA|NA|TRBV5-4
TGTGCCAGCAGCTTCCCAGGGAGGTTGATCTCTGATACGCAGTATTTT
CASSFPGRLISDTQYF
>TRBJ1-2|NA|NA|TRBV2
TGTGCCAGCATTCGCGAGGCAGGGAGGTATGGCTACACCTTC
CASIREAGRYGYTF
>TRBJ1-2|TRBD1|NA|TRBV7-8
TGTGCCAGCAGCGAGGGGACAGGGGGCGGCCCTAACTATGGCTACACCTTC
CASSEGTGGGPNYGYTF
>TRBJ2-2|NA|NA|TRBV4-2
TGTGCCAGCAGCCAAGATCCAGCGGGGAACACCGGGGAGCTGTTTTTT
CASSQDPAGNTGELFF
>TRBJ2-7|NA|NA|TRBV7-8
TGTGCCAGCAGCTTAGCCCTCTATGGCGAGCAGTACTTC
CASSLALYGEQYF
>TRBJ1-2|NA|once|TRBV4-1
TGCGCCAGCAGCTTTCCAGGGGAAAGCTATGGCTACACCTTC
CASSFPGESYGYTF
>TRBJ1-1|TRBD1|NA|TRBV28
TGTGCCAGCAGTCAGGGGGCGTTGGGGAACACTGAAGCTTTCTTT
CASSQGALGNTEAFF
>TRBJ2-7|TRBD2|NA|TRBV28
TGTGCCAGCAGTTGGGCGGGAGTAAACGAGCAGTACTTC
CASSWAGVNEQYF
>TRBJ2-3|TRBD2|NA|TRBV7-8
TGTGCCAGCAGGCGAGGGACCGGGACAGGGACTAGCGGGAGGTCGCGGGATACGCAGTATTTT
CASRRGTGTGTSGRSRDTQYF
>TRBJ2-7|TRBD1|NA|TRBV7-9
TGTGCCAGCAGCCCTCGCCGGGACAGGGGCCACGAGCAGTACTTC
CASSPRRDRGHEQYF
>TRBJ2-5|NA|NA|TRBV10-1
TGCGCCAGCAGTGACAGGGTCCAAGAGACCCAGTACTTC
CASSDRVQETQYF